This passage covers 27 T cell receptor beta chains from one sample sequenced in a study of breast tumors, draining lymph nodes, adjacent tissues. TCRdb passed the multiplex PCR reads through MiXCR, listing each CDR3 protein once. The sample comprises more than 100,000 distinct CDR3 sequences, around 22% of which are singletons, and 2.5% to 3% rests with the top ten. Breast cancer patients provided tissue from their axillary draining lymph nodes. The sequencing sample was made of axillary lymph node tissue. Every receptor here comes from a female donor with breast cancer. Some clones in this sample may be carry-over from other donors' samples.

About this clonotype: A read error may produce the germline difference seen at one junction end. CDR3 DNA: TGTGCCAGCAGCCAAGGGCCCACAGATACGCAGTATTTT. Translated, it gives CASSQGPTDTQYF. This chain uses TRBV4-1 with TRBJ2-3; D unresolved. Germline V lookup: CDR1 MGHRA, CDR2 YSYEKL. CDR3 length equals 13 residues.

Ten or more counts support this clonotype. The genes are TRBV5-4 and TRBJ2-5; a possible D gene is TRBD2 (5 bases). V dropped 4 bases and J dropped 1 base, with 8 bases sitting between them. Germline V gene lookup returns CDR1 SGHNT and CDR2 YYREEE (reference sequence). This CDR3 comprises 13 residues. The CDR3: CASSTGIQETQYF. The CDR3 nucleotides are TGTGCCAGCAGCACCGGGATCCAAGAGACCCAGTACTTC.

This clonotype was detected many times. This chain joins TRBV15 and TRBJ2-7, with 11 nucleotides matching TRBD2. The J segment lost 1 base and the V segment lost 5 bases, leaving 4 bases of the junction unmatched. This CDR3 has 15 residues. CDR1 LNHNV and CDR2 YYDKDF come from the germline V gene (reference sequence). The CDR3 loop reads CATSDRTSGSYEQYF. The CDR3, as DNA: TGTGCCACCAGCGACAGGACTAGCGGGTCCTACGAGCAGTACTTC.

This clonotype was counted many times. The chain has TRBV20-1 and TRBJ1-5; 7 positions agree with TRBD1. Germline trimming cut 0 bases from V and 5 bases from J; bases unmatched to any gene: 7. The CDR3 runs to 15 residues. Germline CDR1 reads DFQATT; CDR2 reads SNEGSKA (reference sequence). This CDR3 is CSARDPDRVDQPQHF. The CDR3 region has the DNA TGCAGTGCTAGAGATCCCGACAGGGTTGATCAGCCCCAGCATTTT.

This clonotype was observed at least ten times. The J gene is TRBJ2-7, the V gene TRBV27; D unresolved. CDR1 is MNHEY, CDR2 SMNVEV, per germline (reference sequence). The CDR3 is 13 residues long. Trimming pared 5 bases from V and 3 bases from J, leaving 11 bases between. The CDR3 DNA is TGTGCCAGCAGTCGATCCTTATACTACGAGCAGTACTTC. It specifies CASSRSLYYEQYF.

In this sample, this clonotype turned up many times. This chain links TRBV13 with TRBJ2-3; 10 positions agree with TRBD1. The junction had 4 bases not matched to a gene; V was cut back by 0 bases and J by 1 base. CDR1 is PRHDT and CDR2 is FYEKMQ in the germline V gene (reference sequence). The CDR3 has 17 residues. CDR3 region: CASSLGPGTGGTDTQYF. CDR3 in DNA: TGTGCCAGCAGCTTAGGCCCTGGGACAGGGGGCACAGATACGCAGTATTTT.

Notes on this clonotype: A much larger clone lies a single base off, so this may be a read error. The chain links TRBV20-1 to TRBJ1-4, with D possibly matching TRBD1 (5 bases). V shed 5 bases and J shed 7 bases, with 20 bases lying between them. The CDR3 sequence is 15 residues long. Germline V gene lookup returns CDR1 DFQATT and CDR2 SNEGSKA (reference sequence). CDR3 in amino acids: CSASPTAGSSEKLFF. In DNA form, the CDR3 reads TGCAGTGCTTCCCCAACTGCAGGGAGTTCTGAAAAACTGTTTTTT.

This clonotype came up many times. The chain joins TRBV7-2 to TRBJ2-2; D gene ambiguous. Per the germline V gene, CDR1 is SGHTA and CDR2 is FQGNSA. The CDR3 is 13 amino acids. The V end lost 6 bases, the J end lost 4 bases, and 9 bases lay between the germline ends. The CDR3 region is CASRQIPTGELFF. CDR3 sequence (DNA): TGTGCCAGCAGACAGATCCCCACCGGGGAGCTGTTTTTT.

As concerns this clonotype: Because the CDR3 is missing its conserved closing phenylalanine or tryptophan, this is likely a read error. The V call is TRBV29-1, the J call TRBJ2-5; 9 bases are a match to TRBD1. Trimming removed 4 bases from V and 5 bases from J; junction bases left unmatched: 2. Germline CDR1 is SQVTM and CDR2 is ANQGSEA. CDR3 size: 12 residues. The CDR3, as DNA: TGCAGCGTTGGAGGACAGGGGGAGACCCAGTACCTC. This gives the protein CSVGGQGETQYL.

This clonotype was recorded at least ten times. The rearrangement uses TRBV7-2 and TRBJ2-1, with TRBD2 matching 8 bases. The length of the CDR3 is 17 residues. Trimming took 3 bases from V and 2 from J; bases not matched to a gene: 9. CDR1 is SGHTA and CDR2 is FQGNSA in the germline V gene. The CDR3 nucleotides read TGTGCCAGCAGCTTTGCCTCGGGGGGGGTAACCTACAATGAGCAGTTCTTC. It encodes CASSFASGGVTYNEQFF.

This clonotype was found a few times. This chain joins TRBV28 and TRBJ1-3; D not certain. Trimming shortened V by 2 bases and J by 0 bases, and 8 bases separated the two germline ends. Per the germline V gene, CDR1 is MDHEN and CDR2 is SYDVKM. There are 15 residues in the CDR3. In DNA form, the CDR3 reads TGTGCCAGCAGTTTACAGGCCAGCTCTGGAAACACCATATATTTT. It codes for CASSLQASSGNTIYF.

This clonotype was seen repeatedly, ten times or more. The CDR3 nucleotides are TGTGCCAGCAGCTTAGAAGGGGGCAGGACCTACGAGCAGTACTTC. Translation gives CASSLEGGRTYEQYF. This chain connects TRBV11-2 to TRBJ2-7; 7 bases align to TRBD1. This CDR3 spans 15 amino acids. After removal of 0 bases from V and 2 bases from J, the junction contained 4 bases not matched to a gene. Germline V lookup: CDR1 SGHAT, CDR2 FQNNGV.

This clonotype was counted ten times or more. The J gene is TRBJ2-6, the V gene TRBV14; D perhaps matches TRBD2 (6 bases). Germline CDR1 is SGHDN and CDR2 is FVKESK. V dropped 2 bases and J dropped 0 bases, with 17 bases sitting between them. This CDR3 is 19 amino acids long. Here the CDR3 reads CASSQRAGLQSSGANVLTF. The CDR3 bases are TGTGCCAGCAGCCAAAGGGCTGGACTACAAAGCTCTGGGGCCAACGTCCTGACTTTC.

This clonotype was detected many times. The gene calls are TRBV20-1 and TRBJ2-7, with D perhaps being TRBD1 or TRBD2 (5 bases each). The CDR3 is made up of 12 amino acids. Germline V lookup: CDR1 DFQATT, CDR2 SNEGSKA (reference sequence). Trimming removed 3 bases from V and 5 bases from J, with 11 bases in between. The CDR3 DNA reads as TGCAGTGCTAGGAGCCAGGGAGACGAGCAGTACTTC. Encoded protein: CSARSQGDEQYF.

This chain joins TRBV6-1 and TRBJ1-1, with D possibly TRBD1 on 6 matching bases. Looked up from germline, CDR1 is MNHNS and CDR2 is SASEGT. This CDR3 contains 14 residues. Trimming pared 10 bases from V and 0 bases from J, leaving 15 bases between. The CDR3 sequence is CATELGQMNTEAFF. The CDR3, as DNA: TGTGCCACCGAACTTGGACAGATGAACACTGAAGCTTTCTTT.

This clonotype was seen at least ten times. Written as DNA, the CDR3 is TGTGCCAGCAGTTATTCCAGGGCTCATCAGCCCCAGCATTTT. This gives the protein CASSYSRAHQPQHF. The rearrangement links TRBV6-5 to TRBJ1-5; D is possibly TRBD1 (5 bases). V lost 3 bases and J lost 5, with 11 bases in between. Germline V lookup: CDR1 MNHEY, CDR2 SVGAGI. CDR3 length: 14 amino acids.

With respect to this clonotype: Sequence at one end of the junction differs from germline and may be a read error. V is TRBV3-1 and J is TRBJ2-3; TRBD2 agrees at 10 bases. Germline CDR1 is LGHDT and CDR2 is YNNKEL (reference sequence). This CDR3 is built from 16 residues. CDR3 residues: CASSRRASGSLDAQYF. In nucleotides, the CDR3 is TGTGCCAGCAGCAGAAGGGCTAGCGGGAGTTTAGATGCGCAGTATTTT.

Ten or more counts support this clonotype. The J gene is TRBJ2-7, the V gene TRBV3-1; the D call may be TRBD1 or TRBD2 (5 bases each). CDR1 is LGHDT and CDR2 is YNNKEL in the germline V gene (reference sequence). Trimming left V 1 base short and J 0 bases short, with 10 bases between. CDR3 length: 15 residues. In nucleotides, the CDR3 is TGTGCCAGCAGCCAAGTATGGGGGAGCTCCTACGAGCAGTACTTC. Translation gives CASSQVWGSSYEQYF.

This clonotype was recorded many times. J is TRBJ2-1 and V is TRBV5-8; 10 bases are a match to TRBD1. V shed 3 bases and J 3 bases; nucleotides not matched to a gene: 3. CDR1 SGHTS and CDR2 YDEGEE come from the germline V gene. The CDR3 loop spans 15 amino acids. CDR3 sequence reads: CASSSGTGVYNEQFF. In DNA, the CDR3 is TGTGCCAGCAGCTCCGGGACAGGGGTCTACAATGAGCAGTTCTTC.

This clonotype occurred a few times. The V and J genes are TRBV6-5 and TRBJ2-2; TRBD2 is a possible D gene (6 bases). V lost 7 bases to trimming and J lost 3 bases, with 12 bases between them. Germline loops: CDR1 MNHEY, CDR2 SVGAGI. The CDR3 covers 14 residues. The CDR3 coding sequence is TGTGCCAGCAAGGAGGGTAGGGACACCGGGGAGCTGTTTTTT. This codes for CASKEGRDTGELFF.

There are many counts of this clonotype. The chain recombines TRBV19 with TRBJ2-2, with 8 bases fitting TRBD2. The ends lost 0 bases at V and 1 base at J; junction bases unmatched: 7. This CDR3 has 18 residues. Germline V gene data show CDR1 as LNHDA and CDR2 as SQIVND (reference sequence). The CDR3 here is CASSIDRGGGKNTGELFF. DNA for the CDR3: TGTGCCAGTAGTATAGATCGGGGGGGAGGAAAGAACACCGGGGAGCTGTTTTTT.

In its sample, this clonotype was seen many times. CDR3: CASSLARGGSPLHF. The DNA for the CDR3 is TGTGCCAGCAGCTTAGCTCGGGGGGGTTCACCCCTCCACTTT. This rearrangement joins TRBV13 to TRBJ1-6, with D maybe TRBD1 (5 bases). From germline, CDR1 is PRHDT and CDR2 FYEKMQ (reference sequence). With 1 base removed from V and 9 bases from J, the gap between germline ends came to 10 bases. This CDR3 region has 14 residues.

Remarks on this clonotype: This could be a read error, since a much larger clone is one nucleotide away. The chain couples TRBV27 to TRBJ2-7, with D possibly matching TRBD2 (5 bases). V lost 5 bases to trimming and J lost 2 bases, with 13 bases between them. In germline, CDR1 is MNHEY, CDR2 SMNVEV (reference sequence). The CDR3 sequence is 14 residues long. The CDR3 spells CASSSIARAYEQYF. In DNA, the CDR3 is TGTGCCAGCAGTAGTATAGCGAGAGCCTACGAGCAGTACTTC.

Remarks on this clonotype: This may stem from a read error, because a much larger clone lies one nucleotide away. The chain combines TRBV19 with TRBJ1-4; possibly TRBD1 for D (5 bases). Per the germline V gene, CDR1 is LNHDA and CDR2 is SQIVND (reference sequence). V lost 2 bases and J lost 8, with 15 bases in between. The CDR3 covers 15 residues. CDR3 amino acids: CASSISGQGREKLFF. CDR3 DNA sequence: TGTGCCAGTAGTATATCCGGGCAGGGTCGGGAAAAACTGTTTTTT.

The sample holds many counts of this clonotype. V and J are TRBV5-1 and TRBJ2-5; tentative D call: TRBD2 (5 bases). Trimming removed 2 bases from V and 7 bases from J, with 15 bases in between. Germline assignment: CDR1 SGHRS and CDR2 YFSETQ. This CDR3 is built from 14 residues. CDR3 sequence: CASSFPTTPGTQYF. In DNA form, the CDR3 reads TGCGCCAGCAGCTTCCCGACTACCCCCGGGACCCAGTACTTC.

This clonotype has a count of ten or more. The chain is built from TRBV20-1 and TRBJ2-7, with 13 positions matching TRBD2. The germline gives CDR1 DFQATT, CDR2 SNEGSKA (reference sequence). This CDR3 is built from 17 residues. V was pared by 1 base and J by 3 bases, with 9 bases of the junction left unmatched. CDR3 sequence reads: CSARGFTSGRANYEQYF. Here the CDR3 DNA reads TGCAGTGCTAGAGGTTTCACTAGCGGGAGGGCGAACTACGAGCAGTACTTC.

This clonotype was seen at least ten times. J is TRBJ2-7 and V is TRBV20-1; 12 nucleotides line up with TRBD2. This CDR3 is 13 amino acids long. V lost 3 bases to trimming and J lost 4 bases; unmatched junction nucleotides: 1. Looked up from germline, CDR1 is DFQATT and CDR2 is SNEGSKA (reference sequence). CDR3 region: CSARTSGSYEQYF. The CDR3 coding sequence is TGCAGTGCTAGGACTAGCGGGAGTTACGAGCAGTACTTC.